The next 29 T cell receptor beta chains were all read from a single sample in a study of blood T cell repertoires in COVID-19 (dated by TCRdb to about 2020). Library creation used the immunoSEQ multiplex PCR assay. What TCRdb holds here is the immuneACCESS table cut down to in-frame rearrangements. Part of the clones is not present; checked against another copy, under half of the missing clones reflect an unresolved V gene, and the others are unexplained. The sample has some 280,000 clones on record, roughly 90% of them singletons. The ten biggest clones cover 12% of the sample. Material for sequencing was peripheral blood. These receptors all stem from a woman in her sixties with acute or convalescent COVID-19.

The gene calls are TRBV7-9 and TRBJ1-2; D is unclear. This CDR3 spans 13 amino acids. Trimming cost V 1 base and J 7 bases, with 10 bases left between them. CDR1 SEHNR and CDR2 FQNEAQ come from the germline V gene (reference sequence). CDR3 region: CASSLEGGFGYTF. In DNA form, the CDR3 reads TGTGCCAGCAGCTTAGAAGGAGGGTTTGGCTACACCTTC.

V gene TRBV9 combines with J gene TRBJ2-5, with 9 bases identical to TRBD1. CDR1 and CDR2 (germline): SGDLS, YYNGEE. There are 15 residues in the CDR3. The junction had 7 bases not matched to a gene; V was cut back by 3 bases and J by 4 bases. This CDR3 reads CASSEGQGIVETQYF. CDR3 DNA: TGTGCCAGCAGCGAGGGACAGGGCATCGTAGAGACCCAGTACTTC.

The rearrangement joins TRBV5-6 to TRBJ1-1; D is ambiguous. Trimming stripped 3 bases from V and 5 bases from J, with 14 bases between. This CDR3 has 14 residues. Germline V CDR1 and CDR2: SGHDT, YYEEEE. The CDR3 DNA is TGTGCCAGCAGCTCGCAAGCGGGCGCGACTGAAGCTTTCTTT. Its protein product is CASSSQAGATEAFF.

This chain joins TRBV9 and TRBJ1-6; maybe TRBD1 (6 bases). This CDR3 is 16 amino acids long. Trimming cost V 4 bases and J 2 bases, with 13 bases left between them. The germline CDR1 and CDR2 sequences are SGDLS and YYNGEE. The DNA for the CDR3 is TGTGCCAGCAGCCCAGGGGTTGGGGCCTATAATTCACCCCTCCACTTT. Its protein product is CASSPGVGAYNSPLHF.

This clone was counted between two and nine times. This chain uses TRBV28 with TRBJ2-1; 11 bases agree with TRBD2. Germline V gives CDR1 MDHEN, CDR2 SYDVKM. Germline trimming cut 6 bases from V and 9 bases from J; bases unmatched to any gene: 10. This CDR3 has 15 residues. CDR3 DNA: TGTGCCAGCAGGCGACTAGCGGGGATGAGGGGTGAGCAGTTCTTC. Translated, it gives CASRRLAGMRGEQFF.

The rearrangement links TRBV19 to TRBJ1-2; 9 bases are a match to TRBD1. Germline lookup yields CDR1 LNHDA and CDR2 SQIVND (reference sequence). This CDR3 region has 15 residues. The V segment lost 4 bases and the J segment 5 bases; nucleotides outside the gene matches: 8. The CDR3 DNA is TGTGCCAGTAGTACGACAGGGGGTTCCAGATATGGCTACACCTTC. It specifies CASSTTGGSRYGYTF.

The V and J genes are TRBV6-5 and TRBJ1-1; D uncertain. The CDR3 covers 11 residues. Trimming removed 8 bases from V and 4 bases from J, with 8 bases in between. CDR1 and CDR2 (germline): MNHEY, SVGAGI. This CDR3 is CASRSFTEAFF. The CDR3 nucleotides are TGTGCCAGCCGTTCTTTCACTGAAGCTTTCTTT.

This chain uses TRBV12-3 or TRBV12-4 with TRBJ2-2; TRBD1 might be the D (6 bases). CDR3 length equals 13 residues. V was pared by 6 bases and J by 3 bases, with 8 bases between. CDR3 in amino acids: CASSNRDTGELFF. The CDR3, as DNA: TGTGCCAGCAGCAACAGGGACACCGGGGAGCTGTTTTTT.

J is TRBJ1-2 and V is TRBV28, with 9 bases that match TRBD1. Trimming removed 7 bases from V and 5 bases from J; junction bases left unmatched: 14. This CDR3 region has 16 residues. Per the germline V gene, CDR1 is MDHEN and CDR2 is SYDVKM. The CDR3 DNA follows: TGTGCCAGCACCCCTGAAACGCCGGGACAGGGTTATGGCTACACCTTC. It specifies CASTPETPGQGYGYTF.

The rearrangement uses TRBV2 and TRBJ1-4; no firm D call. There are 16 residues in the CDR3. V was clipped by 6 bases and J by 0 bases, with 14 bases between them. The germline V gene encodes CDR1 SNHLY and CDR2 FYNNEI. The CDR3 is CASSDRGVPTNEKLFF. The DNA for the CDR3 is TGTGCCAGCAGCGACCGTGGAGTCCCAACTAATGAAAAACTGTTTTTT.

This chain links TRBV10-2 with TRBJ2-3; D perhaps matches TRBD2 (5 bases). Between the trimmed V and J ends, which lost 6 bases and 0 bases, there was a span of 13 bases. Germline V gives CDR1 WSHSY, CDR2 SAAADI. This CDR3 comprises 15 residues. The CDR3 loop is CASSIGLASTDTQYF. The CDR3 coding sequence is TGCGCCAGCAGCATAGGACTCGCTAGCACAGATACGCAGTATTTT.

V usage is TRBV10-3 and J usage is TRBJ1-2, with D possibly being TRBD1 (6 bases). Trimming took 6 bases from V and 4 from J, leaving 12 bases between them. This CDR3 spans 13 amino acids. Looked up from germline, CDR1 is ENHRY and CDR2 is SYGVKD. CDR3 loop: CAISLPDSYGYTF. The CDR3 DNA sequence: TGTGCCATCAGCCTTCCGGACAGCTATGGCTACACCTTC.

The chain has TRBV7-8 and TRBJ2-1; 8 bases map to TRBD1. This CDR3 comprises 14 residues. Per germline, CDR1 SGHVS and CDR2 FQNEAQ. V lost 7 bases and J lost 10; bases outside the gene matches: 12. DNA for the CDR3: TGTGCCAGCACCCCGACAGGGGACTGGAAGGAGCAGTTCTTC. This codes for CASTPTGDWKEQFF. The entire variable domain, with the rest obtained from reference TRBV7-8 and TRBJ2-1, is as follows: GAGVSQSPRYKVAKRGQDVALRCDPISGHVSLFWYQQALGQGPEFLTYFQNEAQLDKSGLPSDRFFAERPEGSVSTLKIQRTQQEDSAVYLCASTPTGDWKEQFFGPGTRLTVL.

The DNA for the CDR3 is TGTGCCAGCAGCGCCCTTACAGGGCTGAACACTGAAGCTTTCTTT. It is translated as CASSALTGLNTEAFF. This chain joins TRBV9 and TRBJ1-1; D is perhaps TRBD1 (6 bases). The CDR3 consists of 15 residues. Germline V gene sequence: CDR1 SGDLS, CDR2 YYNGEE. Trimming shortened V by 3 bases and J by 0 bases, and 12 bases separated the two germline ends. The entire variable domain, with the rest obtained from reference TRBV9 and TRBJ1-1, is as follows: DSGVTQTPKHLITATGQRVTLRCSPRSGDLSVYWYQQSLDQGLQFLIQYYNGEERAKGNILERFSAQQFPDLHSELNLSSLELGDSALYFCASSALTGLNTEAFFGQGTRLTVV.

This clone has a single count. The rearrangement links TRBV5-4 to TRBJ1-1; 7 nucleotides match TRBD1. Looked up from germline, CDR1 is SGHNT and CDR2 is YYREEE (reference sequence). This CDR3 spans 14 amino acids. V was pared by 1 base and J by 3 bases, with 3 bases of the junction left unmatched. Written as DNA, the CDR3 is TGTGCCAGCAGCTTGAAGGGGGCCTACACTGAAGCTTTCTTT. It translates to CASSLKGAYTEAFF.

V is TRBV5-1 and J is TRBJ2-2, with D possibly matching TRBD1 (6 bases). Trimming took off 0 bases at V and 6 bases at J, with 12 bases between the two ends. Germline assignment: CDR1 SGHRS and CDR2 YFSETQ. The CDR3 is 15 amino acids. The CDR3 DNA follows: TGCGCCAGCAGCTTGGTGGGTCAGGGGTCCGGGGAGCTGTTTTTT. This codes for CASSLVGQGSGELFF. The full variable domain, in which reference TRBV5-1 and TRBJ2-2 provide the parts outside the CDR3, is KAGVTQTPRYLIKTRGQQVTLSCSPISGHRSVSWYQQTPGQGLQFLFEYFSETQRNKGNFPGRFSGRQFSNSRSEMNVSTLELGDSALYLCASSLVGQGSGELFFGEGSRLTVL.

The chain recombines TRBV3-1 (or the pseudogene TRBV3-2) with TRBJ2-5, with 9 bases matching TRBD2. From germline, CDR1 is LGHDT and CDR2 YNNKEL (reference sequence). The V gene end was trimmed by 0 bases and the J gene end by 7 bases; junction bases not matched to a gene: 6. This CDR3 has 15 residues. CDR3 bases: TGTGCCAGCAGCCAAGAGATAGCGGGGGCAGGGACCCAGTACTTC. Protein: CASSQEIAGAGTQYF.

This chain uses TRBV7-3 with TRBJ2-3; perhaps TRBD2 as D (5 bases). The V gene lost 2 bases and the J gene lost 3 bases, with 12 bases spanning the gap. This CDR3 is built from 15 residues. In germline, CDR1 is SGHTA, CDR2 FQGTGA. Here the CDR3 reads CASSLEGVGTDTQYF. The CDR3 DNA sequence: TGTGCCAGCAGCTTAGAGGGAGTCGGAACAGATACGCAGTATTTT. Full variable domain (outside the CDR3, taken from reference TRBV7-3 and TRBJ2-3): GAGVSQTPSNKVTEKGKYVELRCDPISGHTALYWYRQSLGQGPEFLIYFQGTGAADDSGLPNDRFFAVRPEGSVSTLKIQRTERGDSAVYLCASSLEGVGTDTQYFGPGTRLTVL.

The rearrangement links TRBV6-5 to TRBJ2-2, with TRBD2 matching 10 bases. The germline V gene encodes CDR1 MNHEY and CDR2 SVGAGI. Unmatched junction bases numbered 3, after V lost 6 bases and J lost 5 bases. The CDR3 loop spans 14 amino acids. Here the CDR3 DNA reads TGTGCCAGCAGGCTAGCGGGAGTTACCGGGGAGCTGTTTTTT. Residues: CASRLAGVTGELFF.

This chain links TRBV27 with TRBJ1-1; 7 nucleotides align to TRBD1. V gave up 6 bases and J gave up 6 bases; unmatched junction bases: 13. CDR1 is MNHEY and CDR2 is SMNVEV in the germline V gene (reference sequence). CDR3 size: 15 residues. CDR3 DNA: TGTGCCAGCAGCCAAAACCGACAGGGTGAGGCTGAAGCTTTCTTT. Residues: CASSQNRQGEAEAFF.

The chain is built from TRBV29-1 and TRBJ1-2; D is perhaps TRBD1 (5 bases). Trimming stripped 6 bases from V and 8 bases from J, with 16 bases between. The CDR3 sequence is 12 residues long. Germline CDR1 SQVTM, CDR2 ANQGSEA. CDR3 sequence (DNA): TGCAGCGTGGGGACCGCAGGGAGGGGCTACACCTTC. Translated: CSVGTAGRGYTF.

The rearrangement joins TRBV6-1 to TRBJ1-5; TRBD1 aligns across 10 bases. J lost 1 base, V lost 4 bases, and 7 bases had no gene match. The CDR3 covers 17 residues. Germline values: CDR1 MNHNS, CDR2 SASEGT. The chain's CDR3 is CASSVRQGAKSNQPQHF. CDR3 DNA: TGTGCCAGCAGTGTTCGACAGGGGGCGAAGAGCAATCAGCCCCAGCATTTT.

V gene TRBV2 combines with J gene TRBJ1-2; perhaps TRBD1 as D (6 bases). Trimming pared 4 bases from V and 8 bases from J, leaving 11 bases between. Germline values: CDR1 SNHLY, CDR2 FYNNEI. The CDR3 sequence is 12 residues long. CDR3 coding DNA: TGTGCCAGCAGTGTCGGGCAGGGGGGCTACACCTTC. It is translated as CASSVGQGGYTF. The whole variable domain, filled in from reference TRBV2 and TRBJ1-2, reads EPEVTQTPSHQVTQMGQEVILRCVPISNHLYFYWYRQILGQKVEFLVSFYNNEISEKSEIFDDQFSVERPDGSNFTLKIRSTKLEDSAMYFCASSVGQGGYTFGSGTRLTVV.

The chain carries TRBV4-3 and TRBJ2-2, with D maybe TRBD1 (5 bases). Germline loops: CDR1 LGHNA, CDR2 YSLEER. The CDR3 runs to 18 residues. Trimming pared 2 bases from V and 1 base from J, leaving 17 bases between. CDR3 coding DNA: TGCGCCAGCAGCCAAAACCCCGAGACCCAGGGGAACACCGGGGAGCTGTTTTTT. Amino acid sequence: CASSQNPETQGNTGELFF.

The chain carries TRBV11-2 and TRBJ2-5; 8 bases agree with TRBD2. The CDR3 is 16 residues long. The germline gives CDR1 SGHAT, CDR2 FQNNGV. The V and J ends lost 5 bases and 1 base, in that order; junction bases with no gene match: 9. The DNA for the CDR3 is TGTGCCAGCAGCCCGTGGTCCCTAGCGGGCCAAGAGACCCAGTACTTC. Amino acid sequence: CASSPWSLAGQETQYF. The full variable domain, in which reference TRBV11-2 and TRBJ2-5 provide the parts outside the CDR3, is EAGVAQSPRYKIIEKRQSVAFWCNPISGHATLYWYQQILGQGPKLLIQFQNNGVVDDSQLPKDRFSAERLKGVDSTLKIQPAKLEDSAVYLCASSPWSLAGQETQYFGPGTRLLVL.

Here the CDR3 reads CASSEAGDPRGYGYTF. CDR3 coding DNA: TGTGCCAGCAGTGAAGCGGGGGATCCGCGGGGGTATGGCTACACCTTC. The rearrangement links TRBV6-1 to TRBJ1-2; tentative D call: TRBD1 (5 bases). V was shortened by 0 bases and J by 5 bases, with 16 bases between the two germline ends. The length of the CDR3 is 16 residues. Germline V gives CDR1 MNHNS, CDR2 SASEGT.

The chain couples TRBV3-1 (or the pseudogene TRBV3-2) to TRBJ1-2, with D perhaps matching TRBD1 (5 bases). Germline-derived CDR1 and CDR2 are LGHDT and YNNKEL (reference sequence). V shed 1 base and J shed 4 bases, with 10 bases lying between them. The CDR3 has 14 amino acids. The CDR3 reads CASSQGSQGYGYTF. CDR3 DNA: TGTGCCAGCAGCCAAGGTAGTCAGGGCTATGGCTACACCTTC.

This chain connects TRBV7-2 to TRBJ2-5; 13 bases map to TRBD2. This CDR3 spans 16 amino acids. The V gene end was trimmed by 5 bases and the J gene end by 1 base; junction bases not matched to a gene: 4. Germline values: CDR1 SGHTA, CDR2 FQGNSA. This CDR3 is CASSPRLAGGQETQYF. The CDR3 nucleotides are TGTGCCAGCAGCCCCAGACTAGCGGGAGGCCAAGAGACCCAGTACTTC.

The chain links TRBV28 to TRBJ2-5, with D possibly matching TRBD2 (5 bases). Germline CDR1 and CDR2: MDHEN and SYDVKM. With 3 bases removed from V and 6 bases from J, the gap between germline ends came to 17 bases. The CDR3 is 15 residues long. The CDR3 region is CASSLVFRRPKTQYF. The CDR3 region has the DNA TGTGCCAGCAGTTTGGTCTTCAGGAGGCCGAAGACCCAGTACTTC.